This T cell receptor beta chain was identified in a study of beta chain features in type 1 diabetes (dated by TCRdb to between 2017 and 2018). Some background on the complete study: Mean age, gender distribution, total cell number and subset yield were not different between patients and healthy donors. Regulatory and stem cell-like memory subsets were isolated from only 8 patients and about 8 healthy donors, whereas naive and central memory subsets came from all 30 or so donors. Across all samples, 107,917,701 sorted cells were examined, and cell number per subset correlated strongly with RNA yield. In the study, TCRB repertoires of sorted circulating CD4+ T cell subsets from recently diagnosed type 1 diabetes patients were compared with those of matched healthy donors.

From each donor, a single peripheral blood sample of approximately 110 mL on average was drawn into heparinised tubes. Naive, central memory, regulatory and stem cell-like memory CD4+ T cells were sorted on a BD FACSAria II using a panel including CD45RO, CCR7, CD25, CD127, CD95 and CD27. Purity was above 95% for every sorted population. PBMCs were isolated right away by Lymphoprep density gradient centrifugation and were stained directly, without culture. To minimize batch effects, samples were stained and sorted in pairs, one healthy donor with one patient per experiment. The High Capacity cDNA Reverse Transcription Kit was used to reverse transcribe all of the isolated RNA, meaning that expressed TCRB transcripts were what got sequenced. Deep immunoSEQ sequencing was performed on naive, central memory and regulatory T cell samples, with an average of roughly 3.6 million total reads per sample. Sorted cells were lysed in RLT buffer and RNA was extracted with DNase-treated RNeasy Micro or Mini kits, depending on cell number. Each cell subset was processed on its own to prevent cross-contamination, while patient and healthy donor samples were processed together. The immunoSEQ multiplex PCR was used to amplify TCRB sequences from cDNA, yielding 87-bp fragments that span the CDR3 region. Sequencing of the amplicons was performed on the Illumina HiSeq platform. The paper's data handling went like this. Synthetic template baselines were used to correct PCR bias computationally, reads within Hamming distance 2 were collapsed together, and singletons that could not be merged were discarded. Reads were aligned against IMGT so that V, D and J genes, CDR3 length and insertions or deletions at six rearrangement sites could be assigned. Within each subset, clonotype counts were normalized to the number of sorted cells before true diversity and Gini coefficients were calculated with the tcR R package. The overlap coefficient, calculated on TCRB nucleotide sequences, was used to quantify repertoire sharing. TCRdb stores this immuneACCESS table with in-frame sequences only. Part of the clones is absent; in the studies checked, under half of the shortfall reflects unresolved V genes, and no reason is known for the rest. V and J calls and clone size are copied from that table; D and trimming were computed from the DNA. The sample table contains about 150,000 clones; only one count was recorded for about 50% of them. The ten largest clones take up 0.42% of the sample.

Concerning this clone itself: The antigen it recognizes is unknown. Base qualities are missing; no much larger clone stands one base away.

What the study reported, not specific to this receptor: HLA sub-analyses involved small numbers of individuals, so any influence of HLA type on TCRB rearrangement remained unresolved. Naive, central memory and regulatory TCRB repertoires appeared more similar among patients than among healthy donors. Patients with type 1 diabetes made fewer insertions and deleted more nucleotides at VDJ recombination sites, implying thymic rearrangement abnormalities. Sequencing cDNA rather than genomic DNA could over-represent highly expressing activated cells, although activation and CD3 levels did not differ between groups. PCR might favor shorter templates, but patient and control samples were amplified and corrected together, so any skew would affect both groups equally. Type 1 diabetes patients showed a moderate but significant shortening of TCRB CDR3 length in all four CD4+ subsets.

Sequencing input: Tregs from blood. The sample's cell subset or site label is to be understood as: regulatory CD4+ T cells. The sequence was obtained from a man aged 18 to 35 in good health.

In nucleotide form, the sequence is TGTGCCAGCAGCTTAGAGCCCAGAGGGCCTAATGAAAAACTGTTTTTT. It encodes CASSLEPRGPNEKLFF. The chain uses TRBV11-2 and TRBJ1-4; no D gene can be assigned with confidence. Trimming at the junction amounts to 0 bases on V and 3 bases on J, and the germline ends lie 11 bases apart. The germline V gene specifies SGHAT as CDR1 and FQNNGV as CDR2. The CDR3 contains 16 residues, cysteine and phenylalanine counted. Just CDR3 DNA is preserved here, 48 bases in frame from base 1.